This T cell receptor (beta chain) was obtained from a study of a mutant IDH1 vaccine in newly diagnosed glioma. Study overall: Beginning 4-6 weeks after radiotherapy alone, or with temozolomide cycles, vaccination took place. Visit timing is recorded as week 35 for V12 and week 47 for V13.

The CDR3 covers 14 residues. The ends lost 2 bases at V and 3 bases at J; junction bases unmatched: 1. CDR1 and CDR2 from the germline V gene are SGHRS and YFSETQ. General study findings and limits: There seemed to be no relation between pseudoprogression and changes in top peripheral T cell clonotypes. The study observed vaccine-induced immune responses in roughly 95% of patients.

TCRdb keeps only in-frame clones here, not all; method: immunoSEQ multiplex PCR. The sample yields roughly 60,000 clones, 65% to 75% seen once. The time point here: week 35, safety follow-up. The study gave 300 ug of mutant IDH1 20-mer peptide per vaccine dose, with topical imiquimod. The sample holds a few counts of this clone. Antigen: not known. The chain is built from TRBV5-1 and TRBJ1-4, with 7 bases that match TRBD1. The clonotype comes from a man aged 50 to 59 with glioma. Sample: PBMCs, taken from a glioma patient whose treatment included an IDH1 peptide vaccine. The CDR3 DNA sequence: TGCGCCAGCAGCTTTACAGGGGCTAATGAAAAACTGTTTTTT. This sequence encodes CASSFTGANEKLFF.